One and the same sample provided the 5 T cell receptor beta chains below, sequenced in a study of blood T cell repertoires in COVID-19. Assay used: immunoSEQ multiplex PCR; TCRdb lists only in-frame clones, some missing. The profile covers about 240,000 clones, with 88% appearing a single time and roughly 0.8% taken by the ten largest. The sample was peripheral blood. The source is a woman in her 30s with acute or convalescent COVID-19.

The chain carries TRBV3-1 (or the pseudogene TRBV3-2) and TRBJ2-5, with 7 bases that match TRBD1. CDR3 length equals 14 residues. Trimming cost V 4 bases and J 5 bases; bases outside gene matches: 7. CDR1 is LGHDT, CDR2 YNNKEL, per germline (reference sequence). The CDR3 sequence is CASSPTGVVETQYF. The CDR3 nucleotides are TGTGCCAGCAGCCCCACAGGGGTCGTGGAGACCCAGTACTTC.

The CDR3 region is CASSFGQGVNNEQFF. CDR3 nucleotide sequence: TGTGCCAGCAGCTTCGGACAGGGCGTTAACAATGAGCAGTTCTTC. This chain links TRBV9 with TRBJ2-1, with TRBD1 matching 8 bases. V dropped 4 bases and J dropped 5; count of bases not matched to a gene: 8. The CDR3 totals 15 residues. From germline, CDR1 is SGDLS and CDR2 YYNGEE.

The chain links TRBV7-9 to TRBJ2-7, with TRBD1 matching over 9 bases. From germline, CDR1 is SEHNR and CDR2 FQNEAQ (reference sequence). Trimming at V came to 4 bases and at J to 6 bases, leaving 13 bases not matched to a gene. This CDR3 is built from 16 residues. CDR3 amino acids: CASSSLAGQGIGEQYF. The CDR3 DNA sequence: TGTGCCAGCAGCTCTCTCGCGGGACAGGGTATCGGCGAGCAGTACTTC.

This clone has more than one count but fewer than ten. J is TRBJ2-1 and V is TRBV9, with D maybe TRBD2 (6 bases). The CDR3 contains 16 residues. V shed 0 bases and J shed 6 bases, with 16 bases lying between them. Looked up from germline, CDR1 is SGDLS and CDR2 is YYNGEE. The CDR3 is CASSVGLAGWFNEQFF. DNA of the CDR3: TGTGCCAGCAGCGTAGGGCTGGCGGGATGGTTCAATGAGCAGTTCTTC.

The chain recombines TRBV24-1 with TRBJ2-7; 7 nucleotides line up with TRBD2. The V gene's germline CDR1 is KGHDR and CDR2 SFDVKD. CDR3 length: 14 residues. V shed 7 bases and J 3 bases; nucleotides not matched to a gene: 8. CDR3: CATRGDYNGYEQYF. In DNA form, the CDR3 reads TGTGCCACCAGGGGGGACTACAACGGCTACGAGCAGTACTTC.